This T cell receptor beta chain came from a study of blood T cell repertoires in COVID-19. At the level of the study: The origin of the acute and convalescent COVID-19 samples was the United States, Italy and Spain. Sources were T cells, B-cell-depleted T cells, or PBMCs; the material itself was cDNA or gDNA.

Original processing methods: Amplified reference gene primers provided the basis for estimating nucleated cell counts. Profiled with immunoSEQ multiplex PCR; TCRdb holds only in-frame clones, not every one. That table supplies the V and J calls and clone size; D and trimming were determined from the DNA. This sample has 70,000 to 95,000 clones; around four fifths occur once, and the top ten carry approximately 15%. Germline V gene data show CDR1 as WSHSY and CDR2 as SAAADI. This CDR3 has 16 residues. Unmatched junction bases numbered 6, after V lost 3 bases and J lost 0 bases. V is TRBV10-2 and J is TRBJ1-1; TRBD1 matches 8 bases. The specimen was peripheral blood. The origin of this receptor is a human donor in a cohort sampled during active COVID-19. Here the CDR3 reads CASSDSGGAVNTEAFF. The CDR3 DNA follows: TGCGCCAGCAGTGATTCAGGGGGCGCCGTGAACACTGAAGCTTTCTTT.